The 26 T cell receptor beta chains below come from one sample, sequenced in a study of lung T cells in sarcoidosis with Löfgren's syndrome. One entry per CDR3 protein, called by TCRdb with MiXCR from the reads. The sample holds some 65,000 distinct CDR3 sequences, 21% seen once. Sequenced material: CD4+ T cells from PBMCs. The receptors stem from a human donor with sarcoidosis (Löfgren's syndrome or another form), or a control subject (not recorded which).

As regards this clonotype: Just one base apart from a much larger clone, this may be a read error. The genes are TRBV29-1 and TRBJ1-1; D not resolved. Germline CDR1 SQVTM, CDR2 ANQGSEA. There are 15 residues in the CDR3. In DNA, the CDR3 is TGCAGCGTTCCCCGGGCCCCGACCATGAACACTAAAGCTTTCTTT. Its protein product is CSVPRAPTMNTKAFF.

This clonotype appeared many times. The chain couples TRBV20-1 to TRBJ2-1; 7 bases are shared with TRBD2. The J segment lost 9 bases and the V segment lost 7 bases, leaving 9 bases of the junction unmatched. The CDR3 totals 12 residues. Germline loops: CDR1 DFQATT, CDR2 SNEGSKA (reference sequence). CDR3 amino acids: CSGTRGLSEQFF. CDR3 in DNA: TGCAGTGGGACTAGAGGTTTGAGTGAGCAGTTCTTC.

The CDR3, as DNA: TGTGCCAGCGGTCTGAGGGTCACCGGGGAGCTGTTTTTT. It translates to CASGLRVTGELFF. The chain couples TRBV7-9 to TRBJ2-2, with D possibly matching TRBD2 (5 bases). CDR3 length equals 13 residues. Between the trimmed V and J ends, which lost 8 bases and 4 bases, there was a span of 11 bases. Germline assignment: CDR1 SEHNR and CDR2 FQNEAQ (reference sequence).

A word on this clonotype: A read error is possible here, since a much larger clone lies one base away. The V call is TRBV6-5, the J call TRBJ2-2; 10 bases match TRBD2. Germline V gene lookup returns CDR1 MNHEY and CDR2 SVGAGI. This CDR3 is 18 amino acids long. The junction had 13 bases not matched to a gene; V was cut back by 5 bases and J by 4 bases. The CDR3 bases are TGTGCCAGCAGTCACGCCTCGACGGGACTAGCGCTCACCGGGGAGCTGTTTTTT. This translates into CASSHASTGLALTGELFF.

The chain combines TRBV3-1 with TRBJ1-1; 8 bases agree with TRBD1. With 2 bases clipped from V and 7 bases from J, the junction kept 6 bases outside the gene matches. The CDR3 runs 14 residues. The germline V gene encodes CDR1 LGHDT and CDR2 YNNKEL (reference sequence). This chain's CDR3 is CASSQSSGGIEAFF. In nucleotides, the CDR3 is TGTGCCAGCAGCCAATCGTCAGGGGGCATTGAAGCTTTCTTT.

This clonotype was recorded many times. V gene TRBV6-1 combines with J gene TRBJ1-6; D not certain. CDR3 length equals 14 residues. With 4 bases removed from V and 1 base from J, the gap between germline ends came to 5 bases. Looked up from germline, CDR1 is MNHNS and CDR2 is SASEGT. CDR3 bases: TGTGCCAGCAGTGGGGGATCCTATAATTCACCCCTCCACTTT. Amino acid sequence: CASSGGSYNSPLHF.

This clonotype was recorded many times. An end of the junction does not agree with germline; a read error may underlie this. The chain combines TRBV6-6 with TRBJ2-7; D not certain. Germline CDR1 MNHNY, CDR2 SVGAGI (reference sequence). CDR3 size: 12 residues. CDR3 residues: CANSYVGVEQYF. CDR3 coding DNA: TGTGCCAACAGTTACGTGGGTGTCGAGCAGTACTTC.

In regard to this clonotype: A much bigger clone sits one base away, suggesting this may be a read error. CDR3 amino acids: CVSSLAGGGVDTQYF. CDR3 DNA sequence: TGTGTCAGCAGCTTAGCGGGAGGAGGTGTAGATACGCAGTATTTT. J is TRBJ2-3 and V is TRBV7-2; 10 nucleotides align to TRBD2. This CDR3 comprises 15 residues. From germline, CDR1 is SGHTA and CDR2 FQGNSA.

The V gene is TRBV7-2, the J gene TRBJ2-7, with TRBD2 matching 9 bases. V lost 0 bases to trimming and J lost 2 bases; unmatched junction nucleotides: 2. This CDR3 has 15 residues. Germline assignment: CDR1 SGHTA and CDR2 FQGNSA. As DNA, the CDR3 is TGTGCCAGCAGCTTAGCAGCGGGGGGTACCTACGAGCAGTACGTC. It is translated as CASSLAAGGTYEQYV.

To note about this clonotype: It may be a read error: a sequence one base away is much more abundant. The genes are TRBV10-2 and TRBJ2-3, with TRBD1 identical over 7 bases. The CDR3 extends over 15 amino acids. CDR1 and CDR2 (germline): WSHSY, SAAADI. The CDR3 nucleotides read TGCGCCAGCAGTGTGAAGGGGGCAAACACAGATGCGCAGTATTTT. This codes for CASSVKGANTDAQYF.

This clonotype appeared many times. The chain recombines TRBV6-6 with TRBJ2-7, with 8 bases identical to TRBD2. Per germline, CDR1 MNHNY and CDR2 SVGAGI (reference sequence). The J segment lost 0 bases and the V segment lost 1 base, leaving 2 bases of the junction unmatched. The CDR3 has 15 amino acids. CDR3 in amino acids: CASSYLAGSSYEQYF. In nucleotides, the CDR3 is TGTGCCAGCAGTTACTTAGCGGGAAGCTCCTACGAGCAGTACTTC.

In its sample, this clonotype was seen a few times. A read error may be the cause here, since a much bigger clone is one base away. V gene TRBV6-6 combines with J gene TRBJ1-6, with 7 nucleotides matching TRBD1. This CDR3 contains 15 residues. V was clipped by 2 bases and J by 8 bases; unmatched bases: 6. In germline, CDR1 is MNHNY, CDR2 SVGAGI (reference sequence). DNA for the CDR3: TGTGCCAGCAGTTACGGGACAGTTTATTATTCACCCCTCCACTTT. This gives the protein CASSYGTVYYSPLHF.

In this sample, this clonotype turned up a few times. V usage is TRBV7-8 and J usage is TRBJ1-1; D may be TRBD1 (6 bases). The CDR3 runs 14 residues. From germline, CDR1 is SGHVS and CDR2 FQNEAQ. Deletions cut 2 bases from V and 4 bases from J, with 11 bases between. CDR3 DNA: TGTGCCAGCAGCTTAACAGGGCCAGCCACTGAAGCTTTCTTT. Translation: CASSLTGPATEAFF.

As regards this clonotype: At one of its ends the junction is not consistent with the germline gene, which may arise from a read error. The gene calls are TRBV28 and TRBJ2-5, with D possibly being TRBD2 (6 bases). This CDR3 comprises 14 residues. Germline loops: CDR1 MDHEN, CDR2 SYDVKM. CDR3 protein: CASSLVGRRETRYF. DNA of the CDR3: TGTGCCAGCAGTTTGGTTGGCCGGAGGGAGACCCGGTACTTC.

The CDR3 is CASSTGGGQQEAQYF. As DNA, the CDR3 is TGTGCCAGCAGCACGGGGGGGGGACAGCAAGAGGCTCAGTACTTC. This chain uses TRBV6-2 or TRBV6-3 with TRBJ2-5, with D possibly being TRBD2 (8 bases). Germline CDR1 and CDR2: MNHEY and SVGEGT. V was clipped by 6 bases and J by 11 bases, with 25 bases between them. CDR3 length: 15 amino acids.

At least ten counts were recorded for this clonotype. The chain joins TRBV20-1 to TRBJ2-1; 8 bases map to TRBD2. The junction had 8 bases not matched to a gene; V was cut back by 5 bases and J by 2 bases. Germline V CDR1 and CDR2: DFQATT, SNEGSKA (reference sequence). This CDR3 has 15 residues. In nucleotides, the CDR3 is TGCAGTGCTTACTTAGCGGGGATGACCTACAATGAGCAGTTCTTC. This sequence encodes CSAYLAGMTYNEQFF.

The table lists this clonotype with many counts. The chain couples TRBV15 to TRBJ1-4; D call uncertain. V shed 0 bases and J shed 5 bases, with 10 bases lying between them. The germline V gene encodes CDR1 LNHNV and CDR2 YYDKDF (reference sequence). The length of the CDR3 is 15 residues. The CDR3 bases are TGTGCCACCAGCAGAGAAGAAGGGAGGAATGAAAAACTGTTTTTT. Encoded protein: CATSREEGRNEKLFF. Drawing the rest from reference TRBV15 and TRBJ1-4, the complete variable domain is DAMVIQNPRYQVTQFGKPVTLSCSQTLNHNVMYWYQQKSSQAPKLLFHYYDKDFNNEADTPDNFQSRRPNTSFCFLDIRSPGLGDTAMYLCATSREEGRNEKLFFGSGTQLSVL.

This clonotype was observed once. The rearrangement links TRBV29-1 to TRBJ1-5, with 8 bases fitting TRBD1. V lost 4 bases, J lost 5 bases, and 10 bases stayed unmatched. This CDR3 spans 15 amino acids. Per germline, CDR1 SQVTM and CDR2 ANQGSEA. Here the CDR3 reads CSVGISTGADQPQHF. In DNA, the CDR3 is TGCAGCGTTGGTATTTCGACAGGGGCTGATCAGCCCCAGCATTTT. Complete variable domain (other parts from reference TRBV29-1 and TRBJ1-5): SAVISQKPSRDICQRGTSLTIQCQVDSQVTMMFWYRQQPGQSLTLIATANQGSEATYESGFVIDKFPISRPNLTFSTLTVSNMSPEDSSIYLCSVGISTGADQPQHFGDGTRLSIL.

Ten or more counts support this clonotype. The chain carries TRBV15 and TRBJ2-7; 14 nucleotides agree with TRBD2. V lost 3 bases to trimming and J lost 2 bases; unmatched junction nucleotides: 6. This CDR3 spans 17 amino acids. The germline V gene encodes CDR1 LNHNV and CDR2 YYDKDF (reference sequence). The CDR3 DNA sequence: TGTGCCACCAGCAGCCCGGGACTAGCGGGAGTCGCCTACGAGCAGTACTTC. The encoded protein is CATSSPGLAGVAYEQYF.

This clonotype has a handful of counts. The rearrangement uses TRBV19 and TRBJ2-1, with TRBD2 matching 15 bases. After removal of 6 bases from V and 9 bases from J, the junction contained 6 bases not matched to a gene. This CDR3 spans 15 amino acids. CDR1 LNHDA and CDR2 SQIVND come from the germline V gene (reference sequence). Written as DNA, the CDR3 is TGTGCCAGTAGGCTCACGGGACTAGCGGGAGGTGAGCAGTTCTTC. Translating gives CASRLTGLAGGEQFF.

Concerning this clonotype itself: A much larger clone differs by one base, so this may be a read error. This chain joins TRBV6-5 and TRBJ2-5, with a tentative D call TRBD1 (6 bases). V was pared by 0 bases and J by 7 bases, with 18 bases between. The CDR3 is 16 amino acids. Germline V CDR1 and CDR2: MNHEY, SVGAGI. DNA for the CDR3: TGTGCCAGCAGTTACTCACTGGACAGAATAACCTCGACCCAGTACTTC. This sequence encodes CASSYSLDRITSTQYF.

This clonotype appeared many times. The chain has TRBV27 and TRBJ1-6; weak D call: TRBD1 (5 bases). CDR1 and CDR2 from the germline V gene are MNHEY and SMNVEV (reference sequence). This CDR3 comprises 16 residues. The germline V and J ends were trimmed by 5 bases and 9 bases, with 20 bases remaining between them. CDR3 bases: TGTGCCAGCAGTCTCTACGCGACCGTAGGGGTTTCACCCCTCCACTTT. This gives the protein CASSLYATVGVSPLHF.

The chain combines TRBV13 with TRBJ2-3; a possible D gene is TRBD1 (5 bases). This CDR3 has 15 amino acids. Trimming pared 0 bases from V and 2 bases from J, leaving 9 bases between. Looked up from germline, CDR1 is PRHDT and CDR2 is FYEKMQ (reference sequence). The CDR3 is CASSLGTVTTDTQYF. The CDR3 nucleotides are TGTGCCAGCAGCTTAGGGACAGTAACCACAGATACGCAGTATTTT.

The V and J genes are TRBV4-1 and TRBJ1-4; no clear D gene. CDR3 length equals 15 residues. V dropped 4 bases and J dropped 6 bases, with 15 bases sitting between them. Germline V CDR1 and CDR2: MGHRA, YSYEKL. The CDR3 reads CASSPQRLWDEKLFF. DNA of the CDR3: TGCGCCAGCAGCCCACAGCGCCTCTGGGATGAAAAACTGTTTTTT.

CDR3 residues: CSVGTPNSGNTIYF. The DNA for the CDR3 is TGCAGCGTTGGCACTCCAAACTCTGGAAACACCATATATTTT. V and J are TRBV29-1 and TRBJ1-3; D is undetermined. Germline CDR1 reads SQVTM; CDR2 reads ANQGSEA. The CDR3 runs 14 residues. Trimming left V 4 bases short and J 0 bases short, with 10 bases between.

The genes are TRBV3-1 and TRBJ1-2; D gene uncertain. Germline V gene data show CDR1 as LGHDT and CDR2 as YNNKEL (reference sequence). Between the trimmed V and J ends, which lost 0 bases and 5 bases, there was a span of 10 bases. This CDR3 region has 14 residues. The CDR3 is CASSQDSKVYGYTF. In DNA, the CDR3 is TGTGCCAGCAGCCAAGACAGTAAAGTTTATGGCTACACCTTC.